This TCR beta chain is drawn from a study of blood T cell repertoires in COVID-19. Background on the study: The samples span acute and convalescent COVID-19 from the United States, Italy and Spain. PBMCs, B-cell-depleted T cells, or T cells were the source of the cDNA or gDNA that made up the material.

There are 12 residues in the CDR3. V was clipped by 6 bases and J by 4 bases, with 7 bases between them. In the original workflow: Reference gene primer amplification gave nucleated cell count estimates. The repertoire was sequenced with immunoSEQ multiplex PCR; TCRdb's copy has only in-frame clones and lacks some. V, J and clone size are those of that table, while D and trimming were read from the DNA. This table holds 130,000 to 150,000 clones, roughly 84% found once. Enrolled through a virtual design, the participants were between about 18 and 89 years of age and came from under 30 US areas. The sequence came from a man between 35 and 55 years old with acute COVID-19. The rearrangement uses TRBV12-3 or TRBV12-4 and TRBJ1-5; no clear D gene. The sample taken for sequencing was PBMCs or T cells enriched from blood (not recorded which). CDR3 DNA sequence: TGTGCCAGCAGCGGAGGGAATCAGCCCCAGCATTTT. This codes for CASSGGNQPQHF.